Sequencing of this T cell receptor (beta chain) was carried out in a study of blood T cell repertoires in COVID-19 (dated by TCRdb to between 2020 and 2021). Describing the broader study: Samples from collaborators originated in the United States, Italy and Spain and spanned both the acute and convalescent phases of COVID-19. The repertoires were released in a freely available public database meant as a resource for research on the immune response to SARS-CoV-2. Samples came from the ongoing ImmuneRACE study (first 160 participants) plus 1,254 subjects from 6 global collaborators. Subjects who had been exposed to COVID-19, were actively infected with it, or had recovered from it provided the deeply sampled blood TCRbeta repertoires that made up the dataset. The sample metadata nearly always contained a de-identified subject ID, COVID-19 status, age in years and sex. The material from the prospective study consisted of cDNA or gDNA derived from T cells, B-cell-depleted T cells, or PBMCs. HLA class I and class II types, where available, came from metadata supplied by the sample provider rather than from assay-based typing.

The paper's findings and limits, for the study overall: The amount of clinical and demographic metadata varied by source and participant and was provided uncurated.

Samples from volunteer blood donors who had recovered from COVID-19 were contributed by a second Seattle source. Each collaborating institution followed its own protocols to collect whole blood in K2EDTA tubes. For TCRbeta analysis, collaborators shipped samples as frozen whole blood, isolated PBMCs, or DNA extracted from either of those sample types. TCRbeta CDR3 regions were amplified from genomic DNA by means of the immunoSEQ Assay, a bias-controlled multiplex PCR. In the paper's pipeline: The number of nucleated cells in each sample was estimated by amplification of reference gene primers within the assay. To quantify the absolute abundance of each unique TCRbeta CDR3 rearrangement, sequence reads were collapsed and filtered. For each sample, productive Simpson clonality was calculated as the square root of Simpson's diversity index over productive rearrangements. TCRdb carries this immuneACCESS record with in-frame sequences only. Its versions omit some clonotypes, under half of them owing to an unresolved V gene in the studies checked, with the rest unexplained. That table gives V, J and clone size, and the DNA gave D and trimming. For this sample the table gives some 130,000 clones, of which around 73% were detected only once. Together, the top ten hold approximately 10% of the sample.

V was cut back by 7 bases and J by 5 bases, leaving a gap of 7 bases between them. Counted from cysteine to phenylalanine, this CDR3 has 10 amino acids. The only DNA kept is the CDR3, 30 bases in frame from the first base. The CDR1 and CDR2 encoded by the germline V gene are SGHRS and YFSETQ. In the case of this clone: Which antigen it targets is not known. One base away there is no much larger clone; base qualities are not given.

The clonotype originates from a man in his sixties who had recovered from COVID-19. The sequence joins TRBV5-1 to TRBJ2-7; the D gene is not confidently resolved. The sequenced material came from peripheral blood. The encoded CDR3 is CASSRNEQYF. The DNA sequence follows: TGCGCCAGCTCGCGGAACGAGCAGTACTTC.